The source of this T cell receptor beta chain is a study of vaccination and CD4 T cells after COVID-19. About the research overall: Overlapping spike peptides of SARS-CoV-2, HCoV-NL63, HCoV-OC43 and HCoV-229E were used, and cells were stimulated with them.

Treatment here: approximately nine-day PBMC culture with coronavirus spike peptide pools or control peptides (ViraFEST assay). ViraFEST expanded antigen-specific T cells with peptide pools, then sequenced TCRs. Positive SARS-CoV-2 PCR tests in convalescent patients dated from March to December 2020, pre-Alpha, Beta and Delta. CDR1 and CDR2 (germline): MDHEN, SYDVKM. Between the trimmed V and J ends, which lost 5 bases and 6 bases, there was a span of 13 bases. The CDR3 loop spans 13 amino acids. Cultured CD4+ T cell DNA underwent sequencing with the Oncomine TCR Beta short-read assay. It was cultured CD4+ T cells from which genomic DNA was extracted. TCRdb called the PCR reads again in MiXCR, with one record for every CDR3 protein. The sample lists over 12,000 distinct CDR3 sequences, about 41% occurring once. Comment on this clonotype: As yet, its antigen is unknown.

This clonotype was sampled from a human donor who had recovered from COVID-19. The sequencing sample was made of CD4+ T cells from blood, cultured in vitro. The gene calls are TRBV28 and TRBJ1-1; D remains unclear. The CDR3 DNA follows: TGTGCCAGCAGTAAATCAGGACGGGCTGAAGCTTTCTTT. Its protein is CASSKSGRAEAFF.